This TCR beta chain was captured in a study of OX40 agonist ivuxolimab in advanced cancers. For context, the study as a whole: Ivuxolimab was a fully human IgG2 agonistic monoclonal antibody targeting the costimulatory receptor OX40 (CD134). Intravenous ivuxolimab was administered to patients every 2 weeks at six dose levels: 0.01, 0.1, 0.3, 1.5, 3 and 10 mg/kg. The dose-escalation cohort was roughly 87% male with a mean age of 60 years, ranging from roughly 23 to 85. Of the roughly 50 dose-escalation patients, hepatocellular carcinoma was present in 19, melanoma in approximately 15, renal cell carcinoma in 9 and head and neck cancer in 9. Prior anti-PD-1, anti-PD-L1 or anti-CTLA-4 therapy was permitted, and checkpoint inhibitors had been received by about 36% of dose-escalation patients. Peripheral TCRbeta sequencing was intended to test whether TCR sequence diversity was altered and clonal T-cell expansion was caused by ivuxolimab. Partial responses occurred in three dose-escalation patients, of whom one had hepatocellular carcinoma and two had cutaneous melanoma. The monotherapy dose-escalation portion (N ≈ 57 patients) of the phase I ivuxolimab trial is reported in the paper.

Counted from cysteine to phenylalanine, this CDR3 has 11 amino acids. The read is trimmed to its CDR3 DNA, 33 bases read in frame from base 1. Worth noting for this clone: The target of this receptor is not known. No much larger clone exists at a distance of one base, and base qualities are not known.

Patients with a history of autoimmune disease or receiving systemic immunosuppression were excluded from the trial. Peripheral blood for TCR sequencing was collected from all dose cohorts at baseline, on cycle 4 day 1, and on cycle 7 day 1. The samples were taken from a phase I, first-in-human, multicenter, open-label dose-escalation trial of ivuxolimab. The trial enrolled adults with locally advanced or metastatic head and neck squamous cell, hepatocellular, melanoma or renal cell carcinoma. Before TCR sequencing, CD4+ and CD8+ T cells were separately sorted from peripheral blood. Genomic DNA was extracted from sorted cells for sequencing of the TCRbeta CDR3 region. The immunoSEQ Assay was used for sequencing of TCRbeta CDR3 regions. In TCRdb, the immuneACCESS table is reduced to in-frame sequences with V and J assigned. These tables do not hold every clone; where another copy was compared, an unresolved V gene accounts for under half, and the others remain unexplained. This sample lists 50,000 to 65,000 clones; roughly nine tenths were detected once. The top ten constitute approximately 1.1% of the sample.

General study outcomes and caveats: Antigen specificity was not determined for the clonally expanded peripheral T cells. At doses of 0.1 to 3.0 mg/kg, clonal expansion of both CD4+ and CD8+ T cells in blood was seen between baseline and week 6. After ivuxolimab, expanded clones were on average more numerous among CD8+ T cells than among CD4+ T cells. Low levels of normalized T-cell clonal expansion were also seen in some patients who did not respond. In partial responders in the 0.1-3.0 mg/kg groups, normalized peripheral clonal expansion was found to be among the lowest, especially among CD8+ T cells.

Material: CD4+ or CD8+ T cells sorted from blood, obtained in a trial of the OX40 agonist ivuxolimab. The sequence joins TRBV21-1 to TRBJ1-2. TRBV21-1 is listed as a pseudogene. The clonotype originates from an adult with an advanced solid tumor such as melanoma, head and neck, liver or kidney cancer. The CDR3 here reads CASTPRPHYTF. The nucleotide sequence is given as TGTGCCAGCACCCCTCGGCCCCACTACACCTTC.